These T cell receptor beta chains were read from a single sample in a study of response to subunit inactivated influenza vaccine. TCRdb passed the RT-PCR reads through MiXCR, listing each CDR3 protein once. The sample contains 500,000 to 600,000 distinct CDR3 sequences, 7.5% to 8.5% of which appear only once. The sample in question was PBMCs from blood, obtained around 25 months after vaccination. These receptors originate from a man aged 50 to 75 who received an inactivated influenza vaccine. The CDR3 runs from the conserved cysteine through the conserved F or W. Each record gives: CDR3 protein, CDR3 DNA, clone size, D gene, V gene, J gene. D genes are given only for firm matches. Size tells how often a clone was seen (once, few, many) or the class of an expanded clone, and some rows leave it out.

cdr3_aa: CASSERESTGELFF
cdr3_nt: TGTGCCAGCAGTGAGCGGGAGTCCACCGGGGAGCTGTTTTTT
clone_size: few
d_call: TRBD2
v_call: TRBV25-1
j_call: TRBJ2-2

cdr3_aa: CASSPSPGLGAIGYTQYF
cdr3_nt: TGTGCCAGCAGTCCTTCCCCGGGACTGGGAGCGATTGGGTATACGCAGTATTTT
clone_size: many
d_call: NA
v_call: TRBV28
j_call: TRBJ2-3

cdr3_aa: CASSRTGLTGYTF
cdr3_nt: TGTGCCAGCAGTCGGACAGGGTTGACTGGCTACACCTTC
clone_size: few
d_call: TRBD1
v_call: TRBV27
j_call: TRBJ1-2

cdr3_aa: CASSTQPGTGAPGELFF
cdr3_nt: TGTGCCAGTAGTACTCAACCCGGGACAGGGGCTCCCGGGGAGCTGTTTTTT
clone_size: few
d_call: TRBD1
v_call: TRBV19
j_call: TRBJ2-2

cdr3_aa: CASSSRTSESYF
cdr3_nt: TGTGCCAGCAGCTCACGGACTAGCGAGTCGTACTTC
clone_size: few
d_call: TRBD2
v_call: TRBV7-2
j_call: TRBJ2-7

cdr3_aa: CASSQWPRGGKTQYF
cdr3_nt: TGTGCCAGCAGCCAATGGCCCAGGGGTGGCAAGACCCAGTACTTC
clone_size: few
d_call: NA
v_call: TRBV14
j_call: TRBJ2-5

cdr3_aa: CSASRLTWPYEQYF
cdr3_nt: TGCAGTGCTAGTAGGCTCACCTGGCCCTACGAGCAGTACTTC
clone_size: NA
d_call: NA
v_call: TRBV20-1
j_call: TRBJ2-7

cdr3_aa: CASSRGTGGNTEAFF
cdr3_nt: TGTGCCAGCAGCCGAGGGACAGGGGGGAACACTGAAGCTTTCTTT
clone_size: few
d_call: TRBD1
v_call: TRBV5-5
j_call: TRBJ1-1

cdr3_aa: CASSGRVKETQYF
cdr3_nt: TGTGCCAGCAGCGGGCGGGTTAAAGAGACCCAGTACTTC
clone_size: NA
d_call: NA
v_call: TRBV7-2
j_call: TRBJ2-5

cdr3_aa: CASRDGPDTQYF
cdr3_nt: TGTGCCAGCCGGGATGGGCCAGATACGCAGTATTTT
clone_size: many
d_call: NA
v_call: TRBV27
j_call: TRBJ2-3

cdr3_aa: CSATGGTDTQYF
cdr3_nt: TGCAGCGCGACAGGGGGCACAGATACGCAGTATTTT
clone_size: NA
d_call: TRBD1
v_call: TRBV29-1
j_call: TRBJ2-3

cdr3_aa: CAISESIRASGNQPQHF
cdr3_nt: TGTGCCATCAGTGAGTCGATTCGTGCCAGCGGCAATCAGCCCCAGCATTTT
clone_size: NA
d_call: NA
v_call: TRBV10-3
j_call: TRBJ1-5

cdr3_aa: CASKPPWGTGATGELFF
cdr3_nt: TGTGCCAGCAAGCCTCCCTGGGGGACAGGGGCCACCGGGGAGCTGTTTTTT
clone_size: few
d_call: TRBD1
v_call: TRBV11-2
j_call: TRBJ2-2

cdr3_aa: CSVTGGSHEQFF
cdr3_nt: TGCAGTGTCACGGGAGGGTCTCATGAGCAGTTCTTC
clone_size: few
d_call: TRBD2
v_call: TRBV20-1
j_call: TRBJ2-1